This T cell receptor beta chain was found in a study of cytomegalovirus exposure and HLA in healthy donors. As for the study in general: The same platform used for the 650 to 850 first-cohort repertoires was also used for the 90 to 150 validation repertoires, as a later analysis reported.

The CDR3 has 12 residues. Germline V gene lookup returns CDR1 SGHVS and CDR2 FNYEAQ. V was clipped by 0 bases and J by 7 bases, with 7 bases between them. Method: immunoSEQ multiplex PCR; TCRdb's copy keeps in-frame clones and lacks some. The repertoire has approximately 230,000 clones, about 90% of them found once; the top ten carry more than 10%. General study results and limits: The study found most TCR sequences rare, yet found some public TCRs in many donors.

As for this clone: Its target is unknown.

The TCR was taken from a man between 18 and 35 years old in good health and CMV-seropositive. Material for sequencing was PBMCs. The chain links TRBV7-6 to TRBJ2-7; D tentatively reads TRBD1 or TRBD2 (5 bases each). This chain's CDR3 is CASSLAWGEQYF. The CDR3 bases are TGTGCCAGCAGCTTAGCATGGGGGGAGCAGTACTTC.